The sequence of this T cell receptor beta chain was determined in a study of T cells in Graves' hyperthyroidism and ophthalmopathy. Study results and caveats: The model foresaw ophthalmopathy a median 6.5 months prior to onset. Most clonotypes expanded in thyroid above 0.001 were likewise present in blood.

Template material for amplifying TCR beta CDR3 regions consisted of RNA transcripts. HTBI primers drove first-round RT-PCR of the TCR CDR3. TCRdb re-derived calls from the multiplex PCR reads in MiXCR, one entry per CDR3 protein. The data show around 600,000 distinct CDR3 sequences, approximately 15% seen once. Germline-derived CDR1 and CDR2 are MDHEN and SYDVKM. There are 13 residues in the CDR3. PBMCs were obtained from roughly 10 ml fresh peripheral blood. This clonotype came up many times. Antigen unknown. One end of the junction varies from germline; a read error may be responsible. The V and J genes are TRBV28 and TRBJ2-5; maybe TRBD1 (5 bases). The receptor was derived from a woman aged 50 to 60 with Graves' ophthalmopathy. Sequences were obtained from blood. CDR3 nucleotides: TGTGCTAGCAGACCGACAGCCCCAGAGACCCAGTACTTC. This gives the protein CASRPTAPETQYF.